A selection of T cell receptor beta chains follows, all from one sample in a study of Graves' ophthalmopathy and Graves' hyperthyroidism. TCRdb reprocessed the multiplex PCR reads via MiXCR and lists one record per CDR3 protein. The sample contains about 550,000 distinct CDR3 sequences, approximately 35% of which appear only once. Sequenced material: peripheral blood or thyroid tissue (not recorded which). The receptor source for this set is an adult man with Graves' hyperthyroidism. The CDR3 runs from the conserved cysteine through the conserved F or W. D genes are given only for firm matches. The listing skips clone size in some rows; elsewhere it reads once, few, many or a size class.

d_call j_call v_call clone_size cdr3_aa cdr3_nt
TRBD1 TRBJ1-4 TRBV29-1 many CSAGAGTGVEKLFF TGCAGCGCTGGCGCCGGGACAGGGGTAGAAAAACTGTTTTTT
. TRBJ1-5 TRBV5-4 many CASSLWGVGDQPQHF TGTGCCAGCAGCTTGTGGGGGGTTGGGGATCAGCCCCAGCATTTT
TRBD1 TRBJ1-2 TRBV24-1 many CATSDRTGRDYGYTF TGTGCCACCAGTGATCGGACAGGGAGAGACTATGGCTACACCTTC
. TRBJ1-2 TRBV7-2 . CASSFNGDGGYTF TGTGCCAGCAGCTTTAACGGGGATGGAGGCTACACCTTC
. TRBJ2-2 TRBV9 . CASSALPDTGELFF TGTGCCAGCAGCGCTCTCCCCGACACCGGGGAGCTGTTTTTT
TRBD1 TRBJ2-7 TRBV6-5 . CASRRTGYHEQYF TGTGCCAGCAGAAGGACAGGGTACCACGAGCAGTACTTC
. TRBJ1-3 TRBV10-2 many CASGPGLPGTIYF TGCGCCAGCGGACCGGGACTGCCGGGCACCATATATTTT
. TRBJ1-5 TRBV7-9 . CASSRGQLCNQPQHF TGTGCCAGCAGCCGAGGACAGTTATGCAATCAGCCCCAGCATTTT
TRBD1 TRBJ2-2 TRBV5-1 many CASRPTGPNANTGELFF TGCGCCAGCAGGCCGACAGGGCCGAATGCGAACACCGGGGAGCTGTTTTTT
. TRBJ2-7 TRBV4-1 many CASSQDGGGITYEQYF TGCGCCAGCAGCCAAGATGGTGGGGGAATTACCTACGAGCAGTACTTC
. TRBJ1-2 TRBV15 many CATSRDFIPGEAGYTF TGTGCCACCAGCAGAGATTTCATCCCCGGCGAGGCCGGCTACACCTTC
. TRBJ2-7 TRBV27 . CASSTIPGYEQYF TGTGCCAGCAGTACCATCCCAGGGTACGAGCAGTACTTC
TRBD1 TRBJ1-2 TRBV7-9 many CASSFQGDYYGYTF TGTGCCAGCAGCTTTCAGGGGGACTACTATGGCTACACCTTC
TRBD2 TRBJ2-7 TRBV10-3 once CAISDGLAVLNEQYF TGTGCCATCAGTGATGGACTAGCGGTCCTCAATGAGCAGTACTTC
. TRBJ2-3 TRBV9 . CASSVATGRTDTQCF TGTGCCAGCAGCGTAGCTACGGGGCGGACAGATACGCAGTGTTTT
. TRBJ2-1 TRBV2 few CASSEANRGGQFF TGTGCCAGCAGTGAAGCAAACAGGGGAGGGCAGTTCTTC
TRBD1 TRBJ1-1 TRBV20-1 . CSDAGGRYTEAFF TGCAGTGACGCAGGGGGCAGGTACACTGAAGCTTTCTTT
. TRBJ2-7 TRBV19 many CASSSPLHEQYF TGTGCCAGTAGTTCCCCCCTCCACGAGCAGTACTTC